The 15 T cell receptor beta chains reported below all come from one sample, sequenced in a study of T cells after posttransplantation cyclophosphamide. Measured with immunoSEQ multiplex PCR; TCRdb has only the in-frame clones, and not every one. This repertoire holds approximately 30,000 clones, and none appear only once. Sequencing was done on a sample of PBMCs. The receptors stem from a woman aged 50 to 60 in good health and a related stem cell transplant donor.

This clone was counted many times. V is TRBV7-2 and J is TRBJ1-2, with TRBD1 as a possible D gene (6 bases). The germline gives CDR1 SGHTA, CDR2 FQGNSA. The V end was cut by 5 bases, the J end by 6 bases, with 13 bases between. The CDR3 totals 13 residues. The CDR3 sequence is CASSLNAGDGYTF. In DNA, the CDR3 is TGTGCCAGCAGCCTAAATGCAGGGGATGGCTACACCTTC.

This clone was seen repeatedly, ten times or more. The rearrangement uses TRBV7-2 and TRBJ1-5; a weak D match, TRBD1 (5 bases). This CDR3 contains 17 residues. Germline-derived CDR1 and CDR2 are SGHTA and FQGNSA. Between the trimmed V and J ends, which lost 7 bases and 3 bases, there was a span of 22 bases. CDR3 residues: CASNLRGRLTLNQPQHF. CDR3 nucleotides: TGTGCCAGCAACCTAAGGGGCAGGCTTACGCTCAATCAGCCCCAGCATTTT.

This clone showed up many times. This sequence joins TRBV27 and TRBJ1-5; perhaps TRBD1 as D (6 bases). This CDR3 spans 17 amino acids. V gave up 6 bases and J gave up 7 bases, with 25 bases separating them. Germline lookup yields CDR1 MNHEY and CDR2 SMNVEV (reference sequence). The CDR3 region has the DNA TGTGCCAGCAGGCCCTTGGGGGCCTATCTCATCGGGCAGCCCCAGCATTTT. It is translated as CASRPLGAYLIGQPQHF.

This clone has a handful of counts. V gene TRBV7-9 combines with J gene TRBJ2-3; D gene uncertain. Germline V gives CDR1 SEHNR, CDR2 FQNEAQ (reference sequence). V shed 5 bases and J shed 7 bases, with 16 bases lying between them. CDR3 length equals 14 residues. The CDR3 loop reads CASSQTGSQNTQYF. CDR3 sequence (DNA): TGTGCCAGCAGCCAAACGGGTTCACAAAATACGCAGTATTTT.

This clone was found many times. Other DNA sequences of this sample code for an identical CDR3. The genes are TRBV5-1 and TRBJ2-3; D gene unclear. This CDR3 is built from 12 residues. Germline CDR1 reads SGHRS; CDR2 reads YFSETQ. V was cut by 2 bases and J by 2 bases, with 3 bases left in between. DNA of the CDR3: TGCGCCAGCAGCTTTAACACAGATACGCAGTATTTT. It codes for CASSFNTDTQYF.

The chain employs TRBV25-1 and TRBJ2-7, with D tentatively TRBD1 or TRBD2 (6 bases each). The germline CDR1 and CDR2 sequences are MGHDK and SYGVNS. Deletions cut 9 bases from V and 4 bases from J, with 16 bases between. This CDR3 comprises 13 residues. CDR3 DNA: TGTGCCAGTGCTCAAACAGGGAGGTACGAGCAGTACTTC. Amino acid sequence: CASAQTGRYEQYF.

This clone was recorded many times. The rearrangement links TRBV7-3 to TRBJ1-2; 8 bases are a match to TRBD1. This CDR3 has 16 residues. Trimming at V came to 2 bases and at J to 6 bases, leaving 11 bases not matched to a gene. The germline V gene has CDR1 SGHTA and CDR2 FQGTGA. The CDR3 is CASSLLGGQGAHGYTF. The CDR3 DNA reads TGTGCCAGCAGCTTACTCGGGGGGCAGGGGGCACATGGCTACACCTTC.

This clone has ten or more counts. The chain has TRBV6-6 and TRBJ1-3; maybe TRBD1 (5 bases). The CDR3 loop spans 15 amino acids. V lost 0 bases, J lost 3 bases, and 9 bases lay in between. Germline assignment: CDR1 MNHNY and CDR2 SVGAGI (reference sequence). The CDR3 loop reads CASSYSEGIGNTIYF. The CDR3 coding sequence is TGTGCCAGCAGTTACTCAGAGGGGATTGGAAACACCATATATTTT.

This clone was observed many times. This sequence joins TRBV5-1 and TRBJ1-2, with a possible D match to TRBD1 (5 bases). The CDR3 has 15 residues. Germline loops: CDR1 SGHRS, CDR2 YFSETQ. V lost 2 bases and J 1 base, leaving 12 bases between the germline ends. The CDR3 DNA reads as TGCGCCAGCAGCTTTACAGGTTCCCATAACTATGGCTACACCTTC. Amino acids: CASSFTGSHNYGYTF.

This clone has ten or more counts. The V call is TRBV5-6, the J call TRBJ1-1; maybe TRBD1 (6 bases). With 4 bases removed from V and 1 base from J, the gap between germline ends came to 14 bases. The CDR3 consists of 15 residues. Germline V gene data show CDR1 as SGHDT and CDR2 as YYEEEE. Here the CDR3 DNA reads TGTGCCAGCAGCCTGGACAGTTGGCGGAACACTGAAGCTTTCTTT. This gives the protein CASSLDSWRNTEAFF.

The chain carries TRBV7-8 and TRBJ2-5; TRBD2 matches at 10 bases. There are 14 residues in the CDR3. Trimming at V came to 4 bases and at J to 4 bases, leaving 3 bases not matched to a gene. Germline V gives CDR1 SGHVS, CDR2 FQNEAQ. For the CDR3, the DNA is TGTGCCAGCAGCTCGGGACTAGCGAGAGAGACCCAGTACTTC. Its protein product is CASSSGLARETQYF. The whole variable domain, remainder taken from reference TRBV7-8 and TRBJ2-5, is GAGVSQSPRYKVAKRGQDVALRCDPISGHVSLFWYQQALGQGPEFLTYFQNEAQLDKSGLPSDRFFAERPEGSVSTLKIQRTQQEDSAVYLCASSSGLARETQYFGPGTRLLVL.

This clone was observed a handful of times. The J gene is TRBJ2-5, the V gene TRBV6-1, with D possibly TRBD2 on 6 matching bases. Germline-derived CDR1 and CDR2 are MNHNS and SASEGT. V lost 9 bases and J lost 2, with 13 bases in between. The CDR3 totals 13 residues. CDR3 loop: CASRHSGQETQYF. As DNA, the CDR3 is TGTGCCAGTCGGCACAGCGGGCAAGAGACCCAGTACTTC.

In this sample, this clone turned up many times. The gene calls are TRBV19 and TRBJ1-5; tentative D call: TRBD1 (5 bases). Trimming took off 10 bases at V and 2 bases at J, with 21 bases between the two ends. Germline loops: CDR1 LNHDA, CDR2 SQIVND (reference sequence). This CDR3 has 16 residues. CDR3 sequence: CATRGGTIVGNQPQHF. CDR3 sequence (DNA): TGTGCCACCAGAGGTGGGACTATTGTTGGCAATCAGCCCCAGCATTTT.

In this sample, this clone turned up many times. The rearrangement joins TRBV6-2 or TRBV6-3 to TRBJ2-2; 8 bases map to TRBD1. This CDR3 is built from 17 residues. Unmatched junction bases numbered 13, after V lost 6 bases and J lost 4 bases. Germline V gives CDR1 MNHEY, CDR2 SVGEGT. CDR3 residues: CASSSTRRGRSTGELFF. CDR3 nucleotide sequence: TGTGCCAGCAGCTCCACCCGCAGGGGGCGCAGCACCGGGGAGCTGTTTTTT.

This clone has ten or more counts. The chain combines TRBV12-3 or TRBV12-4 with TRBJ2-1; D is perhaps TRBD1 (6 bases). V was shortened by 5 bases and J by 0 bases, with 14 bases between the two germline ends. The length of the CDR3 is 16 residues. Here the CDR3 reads CASSTPDSRSYNEQFF. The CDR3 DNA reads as TGTGCCAGCAGTACCCCGGACAGCCGCTCCTACAATGAGCAGTTCTTC.